This T cell receptor beta chain was recorded in a study of shared clonotypes between healthy human individuals. Findings of the study overall: Naive subsets tended to show greater estimated richness than memory subsets.

The CDR3 extends over 12 amino acids. V lost 9 bases and J lost 3, with 12 bases in between. Germline lookup yields CDR1 WSHSY and CDR2 SAAADI. Sequenced by immunoSEQ multiplex PCR; TCRdb stores in-frame clones only, minus some. The repertoire holds millions of clones, about 92% seen once, with about 1.5% in the top ten. The naive CD8 subset, CD45RO-negative cells positively selected for CCR7, excluded terminally differentiated effector memory CD45RA+ cells. With respect to this clone: Its antigen is unknown.

Input material: naive CD8+ T cells from PBMCs. The TCR originated in a man younger than 30 in good health. Some clones in this sample may be carry-over from other donors' samples. J is TRBJ2-7 and V is TRBV10-2; no reliable D call. As DNA, the CDR3 is TGCGCCAGTCGTTTTCCTCGCTACGAGCAGTACTTC. Protein sequence: CASRFPRYEQYF.